The clone carrying this T cell receptor (beta chain) came up once. These data belong to a study of blood T cell repertoires in COVID-19. Sequenced by immunoSEQ multiplex PCR; TCRdb stores in-frame clones only, minus some. The table shows about 16,000 clones, with about nine tenths occurring only once. CDR1 and CDR2 (germline): LGHNT, FRNRAP. The CDR3 contains 12 residues. J lost 7 bases, V lost 8 bases, and 7 bases had no gene match. Material for sequencing was peripheral blood. This chain uses TRBV12-5 with TRBJ2-7; 8 positions match TRBD2. The receptor was isolated from a human donor in a cohort sampled during active COVID-19. CDR3 in DNA: TGTGCTAGTATAGGACCGGGAGGGGAGCAGTACTTC. Translation: CASIGPGGEQYF.